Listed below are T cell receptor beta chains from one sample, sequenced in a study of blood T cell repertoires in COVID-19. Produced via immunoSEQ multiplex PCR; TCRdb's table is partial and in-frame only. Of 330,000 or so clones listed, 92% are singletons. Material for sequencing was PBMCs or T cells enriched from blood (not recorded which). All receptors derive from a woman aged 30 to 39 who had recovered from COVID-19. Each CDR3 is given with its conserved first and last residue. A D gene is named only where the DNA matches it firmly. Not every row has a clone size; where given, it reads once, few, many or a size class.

CDR3 protein: CASSQQGVYGYTF; CDR3 DNA: TGTGCCAGCAGCCAGCAGGGGGTCTATGGCTACACCTTC; D gene: TRBD1; clone size: .; J gene: TRBJ1-2; V gene: TRBV5-4
CDR3 protein: CASLPSGGEETQYF; CDR3 DNA: TGTGCCAGCCTCCCGAGCGGGGGGGAAGAGACCCAGTACTTC; D gene: TRBD2; clone size: once; J gene: TRBJ2-5; V gene: TRBV27
CDR3 protein: CASSSSISYEQYF; CDR3 DNA: TGTGCCAGCAGTTCATCTATCTCCTACGAGCAGTACTTC; D gene: .; clone size: .; J gene: TRBJ2-7; V gene: TRBV6-2/TRBV6-3
CDR3 protein: CASSSTGTSTDTQYF; CDR3 DNA: TGTGCCAGCAGTTCGACCGGGACTAGCACAGATACGCAGTATTTT; D gene: .; clone size: .; J gene: TRBJ2-3; V gene: TRBV28
CDR3 protein: CASSLRYEQYF; CDR3 DNA: TGTGCCAGCAGCCTTCGGTACGAGCAGTACTTC; D gene: .; clone size: few; J gene: TRBJ2-7; V gene: TRBV28
CDR3 protein: CASSQDRASGGFQTKNIQYF; CDR3 DNA: TGTGCCAGCAGCCAAGATCGGGCCAGCGGGGGATTTCAAACCAAAAACATTCAGTACTTC; D gene: TRBD2; clone size: once; J gene: TRBJ2-4; V gene: TRBV3-1/TRBV3-2
CDR3 protein: CASSQVITGGSAFF; CDR3 DNA: TGTGCCAGCAGCCAAGTTATAACAGGGGGATCAGCTTTCTTT; D gene: TRBD1; clone size: .; J gene: TRBJ1-1; V gene: TRBV3-1/TRBV3-2
CDR3 protein: CASSATTSGTYNEQFF; CDR3 DNA: TGTGCCAGCAGCGCCACTACTAGCGGAACCTACAATGAGCAGTTCTTC; D gene: TRBD2; clone size: .; J gene: TRBJ2-1; V gene: TRBV7-6
CDR3 protein: CASSPRGVHEQFF; CDR3 DNA: TGTGCCAGCAGCCCACGGGGGGTCCATGAGCAGTTCTTC; D gene: TRBD2; clone size: .; J gene: TRBJ2-1; V gene: TRBV7-9
CDR3 protein: CASSQGQGAVSGYTF; CDR3 DNA: TGCGCCAGCTCTCAGGGACAGGGGGCCGTGAGTGGCTACACCTTC; D gene: TRBD1; clone size: .; J gene: TRBJ1-2; V gene: TRBV5-1
CDR3 protein: CASSIGLAGAYGGPRSYNEQFF; CDR3 DNA: TGTGCCAGTAGTATAGGGCTAGCGGGAGCGTATGGAGGGCCGCGTTCCTACAATGAGCAGTTCTTC; D gene: TRBD2; clone size: .; J gene: TRBJ2-1; V gene: TRBV19
CDR3 protein: CASSEELIASYNEQFF; CDR3 DNA: TGTGCCAGCAGTGAAGAGTTGATCGCTAGCTACAATGAGCAGTTCTTC; D gene: .; clone size: .; J gene: TRBJ2-1; V gene: TRBV6-1
CDR3 protein: CASSPAEAGNTEAFF; CDR3 DNA: TGTGCCAGCAGCCCCGCCGAGGCGGGGAACACTGAAGCTTTCTTT; D gene: .; clone size: .; J gene: TRBJ1-1; V gene: TRBV6-5
CDR3 protein: CASSPDIQEEAFF; CDR3 DNA: TGTGCCAGCTCACCAGATATTCAGGAAGAAGCTTTCTTT; D gene: .; clone size: .; J gene: TRBJ1-1; V gene: TRBV18
CDR3 protein: CASSLVTGLRNEQYF; CDR3 DNA: TGTGCCAGCAGCTTGGTTACAGGGTTGCGCAACGAGCAGTACTTC; D gene: .; clone size: .; J gene: TRBJ2-7; V gene: TRBV5-4
CDR3 protein: CASSSTGGNQPQHF; CDR3 DNA: TGTGCCAGCAGCTCTACAGGGGGCAATCAGCCCCAGCATTTT; D gene: TRBD1; clone size: .; J gene: TRBJ1-5; V gene: TRBV6-1
CDR3 protein: CASSSTGESEQFF; CDR3 DNA: TGCGCCAGCAGCTCAACAGGGGAAAGTGAGCAGTTCTTC; D gene: TRBD1; clone size: .; J gene: TRBJ2-1; V gene: TRBV5-1
CDR3 protein: CASSVDLSGVEQYF; CDR3 DNA: TGTGCCAGCAGCGTAGACCTCTCGGGGGTCGAGCAGTACTTC; D gene: .; clone size: .; J gene: TRBJ2-7; V gene: TRBV9
CDR3 protein: CASSLSLGLAKNIQYF; CDR3 DNA: TGTGCCAGCAGCCTAAGCTTAGGACTAGCGAAAAACATTCAGTACTTC; D gene: TRBD2; clone size: .; J gene: TRBJ2-4; V gene: TRBV5-4
CDR3 protein: CASSLGQGRNEQFF; CDR3 DNA: TGTGCCAGCAGCCTGGGACAGGGGCGAAATGAGCAGTTCTTC; D gene: TRBD1; clone size: .; J gene: TRBJ2-1; V gene: TRBV5-4
CDR3 protein: CSVGAGRAYEQYF; CDR3 DNA: TGCAGCGTTGGGGCGGGGAGGGCCTACGAGCAGTACTTC; D gene: TRBD2; clone size: .; J gene: TRBJ2-7; V gene: TRBV29-1
CDR3 protein: CASSGTGDEQYF; CDR3 DNA: TGTGCCAGCAGTGGCACAGGGGACGAGCAGTACTTC; D gene: TRBD1; clone size: .; J gene: TRBJ2-7; V gene: TRBV2
CDR3 protein: CASSIGVIHQPQHF; CDR3 DNA: TGTGCCAGTAGTATCGGGGTAATCCATCAGCCCCAGCATTTT; D gene: .; clone size: .; J gene: TRBJ1-5; V gene: TRBV19
CDR3 protein: CASSLGQGFYNEQFF; CDR3 DNA: TGTGCCAGCAGCTTGGGGCAGGGGTTCTACAATGAGCAGTTCTTC; D gene: .; clone size: .; J gene: TRBJ2-1; V gene: TRBV5-5
CDR3 protein: CASSLTGGTEAFF; CDR3 DNA: TGCGCCAGCAGCTTAACAGGGGGCACTGAAGCTTTCTTT; D gene: TRBD1; clone size: .; J gene: TRBJ1-1; V gene: TRBV5-1
CDR3 protein: CASSLGSQFNEQFF; CDR3 DNA: TGTGCCAGCAGCTTGGGTTCACAGTTCAATGAGCAGTTCTTC; D gene: .; clone size: .; J gene: TRBJ2-1; V gene: TRBV5-6
CDR3 protein: CASRPGTGGSPEAFF; CDR3 DNA: TGTGCCAGCAGACCCGGGACAGGGGGCAGCCCTGAAGCTTTCTTT; D gene: TRBD1; clone size: .; J gene: TRBJ1-1; V gene: TRBV6-5
CDR3 protein: CASSPLGAKGNTIYF; CDR3 DNA: TGTGCCAGCAGCCCTTTGGGGGCGAAAGGAAACACCATATATTTT; D gene: .; clone size: .; J gene: TRBJ1-3; V gene: TRBV7-2
CDR3 protein: CASSKQGKRFFPTEAFF; CDR3 DNA: TGTGCCAGCAGCAAACAGGGGAAGAGGTTCTTCCCCACTGAAGCTTTCTTT; D gene: TRBD1; clone size: .; J gene: TRBJ1-1; V gene: TRBV28
CDR3 protein: CASSFQQGAKGYTF; CDR3 DNA: TGTGCCAGCAGTTTTCAACAGGGGGCGAAAGGCTACACCTTC; D gene: TRBD1; clone size: .; J gene: TRBJ1-2; V gene: TRBV27
CDR3 protein: CASSIQGTGNTIYF; CDR3 DNA: TGTGCCAGCAGTATTCAGGGTACTGGAAACACCATATATTTT; D gene: .; clone size: .; J gene: TRBJ1-3; V gene: TRBV2
CDR3 protein: CATSDLSWDRGFQPQHF; CDR3 DNA: TGTGCCACCAGTGATTTGTCTTGGGACAGGGGTTTTCAGCCCCAGCATTTT; D gene: TRBD1; clone size: .; J gene: TRBJ1-5; V gene: TRBV24-1
CDR3 protein: CASSAARDRDQETQYF; CDR3 DNA: TGTGCCAGCAGCGCCGCCCGGGACAGGGACCAAGAGACCCAGTACTTC; D gene: TRBD1; clone size: .; J gene: TRBJ2-5; V gene: TRBV11-3
CDR3 protein: CASSGGQGGYTF; CDR3 DNA: TGTGCCAGCAGTGGGGGACAGGGGGGCTACACCTTC; D gene: TRBD1; clone size: .; J gene: TRBJ1-2; V gene: TRBV28
CDR3 protein: CSASKPGADTEAFF; CDR3 DNA: TGCAGTGCTAGTAAGCCAGGGGCGGACACTGAAGCTTTCTTT; D gene: .; clone size: .; J gene: TRBJ1-1; V gene: TRBV20-1
CDR3 protein: CASRGLAGRNEQFF; CDR3 DNA: TGTGCCAGCAGGGGGCTAGCGGGACGCAATGAGCAGTTCTTC; D gene: TRBD2; clone size: once; J gene: TRBJ2-1; V gene: TRBV2
CDR3 protein: CASSLEGALSGANVLTF; CDR3 DNA: TGCGCCAGCAGCTTGGAAGGGGCACTTTCTGGGGCCAACGTCCTGACTTTC; D gene: .; clone size: few; J gene: TRBJ2-6; V gene: TRBV5-1
CDR3 protein: CASSSEPGQGETQYF; CDR3 DNA: TGTGCCAGCAGTTCCGAACCGGGACAGGGAGAGACCCAGTACTTC; D gene: TRBD1; clone size: .; J gene: TRBJ2-5; V gene: TRBV6-6
CDR3 protein: CASRRSYRGKTYEQYF; CDR3 DNA: TGTGCCAGCAGGCGAAGCTACAGGGGGAAGACCTACGAGCAGTACTTC; D gene: TRBD1; clone size: .; J gene: TRBJ2-7; V gene: TRBV11-2
CDR3 protein: CASSVVEGAAPDTQYF; CDR3 DNA: TGTGCCAGCAGCGTAGTGGAAGGGGCAGCACCCGATACGCAGTATTTT; D gene: .; clone size: .; J gene: TRBJ2-3; V gene: TRBV9
CDR3 protein: CASSYLGLAGTEQFF; CDR3 DNA: TGTGCCAGCAGCTACTTGGGACTAGCCGGTACTGAGCAGTTCTTC; D gene: TRBD2; clone size: .; J gene: TRBJ2-1; V gene: TRBV7-9
CDR3 protein: CATQTGAESYGYTF; CDR3 DNA: TGTGCCACCCAAACAGGGGCGGAAAGCTATGGCTACACCTTC; D gene: TRBD1; clone size: .; J gene: TRBJ1-2; V gene: TRBV6-5
CDR3 protein: CASSPSRDRGLGGYTF; CDR3 DNA: TGTGCCAGCAGCCCATCCCGGGACAGGGGGCTGGGTGGCTACACCTTC; D gene: TRBD1; clone size: once; J gene: TRBJ1-2; V gene: TRBV25-1
CDR3 protein: CASSSRTNTYEQYF; CDR3 DNA: TGTGCCAGCAGCTCTCGGACTAATACCTACGAGCAGTACTTC; D gene: .; clone size: once; J gene: TRBJ2-7; V gene: TRBV7-2
CDR3 protein: CASSLPGYQDEQFF; CDR3 DNA: TGTGCCAGCAGTCTCCCGGGATATCAGGATGAGCAGTTCTTC; D gene: .; clone size: .; J gene: TRBJ2-1; V gene: TRBV4-2
CDR3 protein: CATSAREGTGELFF; CDR3 DNA: TGTGCCACCAGCGCCAGGGAAGGGACCGGGGAGCTGTTTTTT; D gene: .; clone size: .; J gene: TRBJ2-2; V gene: TRBV24-1